This T cell receptor (beta chain) was sequenced in a study of blood T cell repertoires in COVID-19. Study-level background: The origin of the acute and convalescent COVID-19 samples was the United States, Italy and Spain. The cDNA or gDNA used as material had been derived from T cells, B-cell-depleted T cells, or PBMCs.

The ends lost 3 bases at V and 8 bases at J; junction bases unmatched: 5. Germline lookup yields CDR1 SEHNR and CDR2 FQNEAQ (reference sequence). The CDR3 is 14 amino acids. The assay was immunoSEQ multiplex PCR, and TCRdb's table has in-frame clones only and misses some. The profile shows 120,000 to 150,000 clones, 75% to 85% of them singletons. Sequencing used peripheral blood. This TCR was sampled from a man between 60 and 75 years old with acute or convalescent COVID-19. The chain carries TRBV7-9 and TRBJ2-1; 9 bases agree with TRBD1. The CDR3 DNA follows: TGTGCCAGCAGCTTTACGGGACAGGGCGATGAGCAGTTCTTC. Translated: CASSFTGQGDEQFF.